This T cell receptor (beta chain) was captured by sequencing in a study of blood T cells in healthy people across ages. V was cut by 0 bases and J by 0 bases, with 13 bases left in between. Germline CDR1 reads LGHDT; CDR2 reads YNNKEL (reference sequence). The CDR3 loop spans 17 amino acids. A J-beta primer mix and a sample-barcoded 5' primer were used in a second PCR of roughly 6 to 11 cycles. TCRdb fed the 5' RACE reads into MiXCR, producing one record per CDR3 protein. Among about 1.6 million distinct CDR3 sequences listed, roughly a third were seen once. The clonotype originates from a woman aged 25 to 45 in good health. What was sequenced was blood. This chain links TRBV3-1 with TRBJ2-3; D is unclear. CDR3 DNA sequence: TGTGCCAGCAGCCAAGAAGGCTTGTCAGGTAGCACAGATACGCAGTATTTT. Translation: CASSQEGLSGSTDTQYF.